Listed here are 22 T cell receptor beta chains from one sample, sequenced in a study of breast tumors, draining lymph nodes, adjacent tissues. The lymph nodes were axillary draining lymph nodes from breast cancer patients. A single record per CDR3 protein comes from TCRdb applying MiXCR to the multiplex PCR reads. This table holds 200,000 or so distinct CDR3 sequences, roughly 31% found once. Sequencing used axillary lymph node tissue. The receptor source for this set is a female donor with breast cancer. Some clones in this sample may be carry-over from other donors' samples.

This clonotype was picked up many times. An end of the junction does not agree with germline; a read error may underlie this. This rearrangement joins TRBV28 to TRBJ2-5; possible D gene TRBD2, 6 bases. This CDR3 contains 13 residues. Germline assignment: CDR1 MDHEN and CDR2 SYDVKM. This CDR3 is CASSQGSSEPPDF. DNA of the CDR3: TGTGCCAGCAGTCAAGGTTCTAGCGAGCCCCCAGACTTC.

This clonotype was counted many times. This rearrangement joins TRBV30 to TRBJ1-3; D is perhaps TRBD1 (6 bases). Germline-derived CDR1 and CDR2 are GTSNPN and SVGIG (reference sequence). The CDR3 is 14 amino acids. Deletions cut 4 bases from V and 0 bases from J, with 10 bases between. The CDR3 loop is CAWNRALSGNTIYF. The CDR3 nucleotides are TGTGCCTGGAACAGGGCACTCTCTGGAAACACCATATATTTT.

This clonotype occurred once. A junction end diverges from the germline sequence, so it may reflect a read error. The rearrangement links TRBV10-3 to TRBJ1-3; a weak D match, TRBD1 (6 bases). Per the germline V gene, CDR1 is ENHRY and CDR2 is SYGVKD. CDR3 length: 16 residues. CDR3 sequence reads: CAISEWTVVSGSTIYF. CDR3 nucleotides: TGTGCCATCAGTGAGTGGACAGTTGTATCTGGAAGCACCATATATTTT.

The CDR3 spells CSARDRTGGISRYSPLHF. DNA of the CDR3: TGCAGTGCTAGAGACCGTACAGGGGGGATTTCGAGGTATTCACCCCTCCACTTT. This rearrangement joins TRBV20-1 to TRBJ1-6; 8 bases align to TRBD1. Germline assignment: CDR1 DFQATT and CDR2 SNEGSKA (reference sequence). Trimming removed 0 bases from V and 8 bases from J; junction bases left unmatched: 15. CDR3 size: 18 residues.

The chain employs TRBV7-9 and TRBJ2-5, with D hard to call. CDR3 length equals 16 residues. V lost 6 bases and J lost 0, with 17 bases in between. The germline gives CDR1 SEHNR, CDR2 FQNEAQ (reference sequence). The CDR3: CASSTQASYDQETQYF. CDR3 nucleotides: TGTGCCAGCAGTACCCAGGCCAGCTACGACCAAGAGACCCAGTACTTC.

At least ten counts were recorded for this clonotype. Here the CDR3 reads CASSVSSGVLTDTQYF. In DNA, the CDR3 is TGTGCCAGCAGCGTCTCGAGCGGGGTCCTCACAGATACGCAGTATTTT. The rearrangement links TRBV9 to TRBJ2-3; 7 positions agree with TRBD2. This CDR3 contains 16 residues. CDR1 is SGDLS and CDR2 is YYNGEE in the germline V gene. Trimming at V came to 2 bases and at J to 2 bases, leaving 8 bases not matched to a gene.

Of note for this clonotype: It may be a read error: a sequence one base away is much more abundant. This chain joins TRBV6-5 and TRBJ2-3; TRBD1 is a possible D gene (5 bases). The V gene's germline CDR1 is MNHEY and CDR2 SVGAGI. This CDR3 comprises 14 residues. The CDR3 DNA reads as TGTGTCAGCAGTAGGGGCCTAGAGGTAGATACGCAGTATTTT. It is translated as CVSSRGLEVDTQYF.

The rearrangement uses TRBV2 and TRBJ2-7, with TRBD1 matching over 7 bases. The CDR3 is 12 amino acids. CDR1 and CDR2 from the germline V gene are SNHLY and FYNNEI. Unmatched junction bases numbered 4, after V lost 8 bases and J lost 3 bases. The CDR3 nucleotides read TGTGCCAGCCTCCGGGACAGCTACGAGCAGTACTTC. Its protein product is CASLRDSYEQYF.

This clonotype was picked up many times. The chain is built from TRBV5-8 and TRBJ1-2, with 8 bases that match TRBD1. Looked up from germline, CDR1 is SGHTS and CDR2 is YDEGEE. This CDR3 region has 14 residues. Germline trimming cut 5 bases from V and 4 bases from J; bases unmatched to any gene: 7. CDR3 sequence (DNA): TGTGCCAGCAGAAACCGCAGGGGGCTCTATGGCTACACCTTC. Amino acids: CASRNRRGLYGYTF.

Concerning this clonotype itself: The conserved closing phenylalanine or tryptophan is absent in this CDR3, likely reflecting a read error. The DNA is left out, because the CDR3 cannot be placed on it with certainty; the CDR3 is given as TCRdb lists it. This sequence joins TRBV19 and TRBJ2-5. Both ends counted, the CDR3 spans 8 residues. The germline gives CDR1 LNHDA, CDR2 SQIVND (reference sequence). CDR3 sequence reads: CASSIGSS.

This clonotype has a handful of counts. This chain uses TRBV5-4 with TRBJ2-1; the match to TRBD1 covers 7 bases. CDR1 is SGHNT and CDR2 is YYREEE in the germline V gene (reference sequence). Germline trimming cut 4 bases from V and 0 bases from J; bases unmatched to any gene: 7. The CDR3 has 16 residues. CDR3 nucleotide sequence: TGTGCCAGCAGCCCATGGGACAGACCCTCCTACAATGAGCAGTTCTTC. Protein: CASSPWDRPSYNEQFF.

This clonotype came up many times. The chain has TRBV20-1 and TRBJ2-3, with 11 positions matching TRBD2. CDR3 length: 13 residues. With V trimmed by 6 bases and J by 8 bases, 7 bases remained unmatched. The V gene's germline CDR1 is DFQATT and CDR2 SNEGSKA (reference sequence). In DNA, the CDR3 is TGCAGTGCCCCGACTAGCGGGATGGGTACGCAGTATTTT. This gives the protein CSAPTSGMGTQYF.

This clonotype was observed once. The V and J genes are TRBV20-1 and TRBJ2-6; 11 bases fit TRBD1. This CDR3 is built from 16 residues. The trim removed 4 bases at V and 0 bases at J, leaving 2 bases unmatched. The germline V gene has CDR1 DFQATT and CDR2 SNEGSKA (reference sequence). CDR3 nucleotides: TGCAGTGCTACCGGGACAGGGGGCTCTGGGGCCAACGTCCTGACTTTC. It translates to CSATGTGGSGANVLTF.

There are many counts of this clonotype. The gene calls are TRBV20-1 and TRBJ2-3, with no clear D. The V gene lost 0 bases and the J gene lost 5 bases, with 9 bases spanning the gap. Germline CDR1 and CDR2: DFQATT and SNEGSKA (reference sequence). The CDR3 spans 13 residues. CDR3 loop: CSAREGTRDTQYF. CDR3 in DNA: TGCAGTGCTAGAGAGGGCACGAGAGATACGCAGTATTTT.

This clonotype was detected ten times or more. The genes are TRBV18 and TRBJ2-1; D is uncertain. This CDR3 is built from 17 residues. V was pared by 2 bases and J by 5 bases, with 19 bases between. Germline V gene data show CDR1 as KGHSH and CDR2 as LQKENI. The CDR3 DNA follows: TGTGCCAGCTCACCAGTCGTCACAGTGAATGGTCACAATGAGCAGTTCTTC. This codes for CASSPVVTVNGHNEQFF.

The rearrangement uses TRBV28 and TRBJ2-7; 7 nucleotides agree with TRBD1. Germline V gene lookup returns CDR1 MDHEN and CDR2 SYDVKM. Germline trimming cut 6 bases from V and 0 bases from J; bases unmatched to any gene: 20. This CDR3 is 19 amino acids long. The CDR3 DNA reads as TGTGCCAGCAGCCCCCCCCGGACAGGCATAAAACGGAGCTCCTACGAGCAGTACTTC. Amino acid sequence: CASSPPRTGIKRSSYEQYF.

With respect to this clonotype: A read error may account for a junction end that differs from germline. The chain employs TRBV20-1 and TRBJ2-6; D possibly corresponds to TRBD2 (6 bases). The V gene's germline CDR1 is DFQATT and CDR2 SNEGSKA (reference sequence). The CDR3 contains 16 residues. In DNA, the CDR3 is TGCAGTGCTACCCCGGGGGTCGGGTCTGCGGCCAACGTCCTGACTTTC. It yields the protein CSATPGVGSAANVLTF.

In this sample, this clonotype turned up a few times. This may stem from a read error, because a much larger clone lies one nucleotide away. The genes are TRBV20-1 and TRBJ1-2; 9 bases line up with TRBD1. This CDR3 has 13 amino acids. Germline values: CDR1 DFQATT, CDR2 SNEGSKA (reference sequence). The trim removed 1 base at V and 10 bases at J, leaving 7 bases unmatched. This chain's CDR3 is CSARGTGARAYTF. CDR3 nucleotides: TGCAGTGCTAGAGGGACAGGGGCGCGGGCCTACACCTTC.

This clonotype showed up just a few times. This chain uses TRBV20-1 with TRBJ2-5; maybe TRBD2 (5 bases). This CDR3 has 12 residues. Germline-derived CDR1 and CDR2 are DFQATT and SNEGSKA (reference sequence). V lost 6 bases, J lost 4 bases, and 12 bases lay in between. CDR3 loop: CSAQDFGETQYF. CDR3 sequence (DNA): TGCAGTGCCCAGGACTTTGGAGAGACCCAGTACTTC.

The chain employs TRBV11-3 and TRBJ2-2, with D tentatively TRBD2 (5 bases). The CDR3 extends over 12 amino acids. CDR1 is SGHNT, CDR2 YENEEA, per germline. V gave up 5 bases and J gave up 7 bases, with 8 bases separating them. The CDR3 here is CASSPRGGELFF. The CDR3 region has the DNA TGTGCCAGCAGCCCCCGGGGCGGGGAGCTGTTTTTT.

To note about this clonotype: A single base separates this from a much larger clone, so it may be a read error. This chain uses TRBV18 with TRBJ2-1; D is possibly TRBD1 (6 bases). Germline CDR1 and CDR2: KGHSH and LQKENI. CDR3 length: 12 amino acids. The CDR3 region is CASLPGVNEQFF. The CDR3 DNA is TGTGCCAGCTTACCAGGGGTCAATGAGCAGTTCTTC.

This clonotype has at least ten counts. This sequence joins TRBV7-9 and TRBJ2-1; D remains unclear. The CDR3 has 14 residues. Trimming removed 5 bases from V and 0 bases from J, with 8 bases in between. Germline V gene data show CDR1 as SEHNR and CDR2 as FQNEAQ (reference sequence). CDR3 sequence (DNA): TGTGCCAGCAGCGTAGAGAACTCCTACAATGAGCAGTTCTTC. As protein: CASSVENSYNEQFF.